The T cell receptor (beta chain) under discussion was sequenced for a study of T cell responses to AZD1222 COVID-19 vaccine. Concerning this clone: Its specificity is unknown.

Both about-4-week and about-12-week second-dose recipients were combined. Using immunoSEQ multiplex PCR, the repertoire was profiled, and TCRdb retains in-frame clones only, with some absent. Here the sample spans about 110,000 clones, 80% to 95% being singletons. Trimming shortened V by 5 bases and J by 1 base, and 8 bases separated the two germline ends. CDR3 length equals 13 residues. Germline V lookup: CDR1 SGHTA, CDR2 FQGNSA. Study findings and constraints: It should be noted that donors were predominantly white British and more often female, and clonal diversity was possibly underestimated. Spike-wide coverage was observed for vaccine-associated CD4 TCRs, with dominant responses at 160-218 and 743-854. Repertoire sampling happened only post peak T cell response.

The chain joins TRBV7-2 to TRBJ1-1, with D uncertain. The receptor was isolated from an adult who received the AZD1222 COVID-19 vaccine. Specimen: peripheral blood, collected 28 days after the second AZD1222 dose. The CDR3 nucleotides are TGTGCCAGCAGCGGCGGCAGGAACACTGAAGCTTTCTTT. Amino acid sequence: CASSGGRNTEAFF.